This T cell receptor beta chain derives from a study of blood T cell repertoires in COVID-19. Study background: In each case, the material was cDNA or gDNA derived from T cells, B-cell-depleted T cells, or PBMCs.

Participants' own reports of clinical history determined their cohort assignment. TCRdb's table, derived via immunoSEQ multiplex PCR, lists solely in-frame clones and lacks some. This table holds hundreds of thousands of clones, about 86% found once. The sequence came from a woman aged 45-60 years with acute COVID-19. Sequenced material: PBMCs or T cells enriched from blood (not recorded which).

The CDR3: CAIRGTGGGQPQHF. The DNA of the CDR3 is TGTGCCATCAGGGGGACAGGGGGCGGACAGCCCCAGCATTTT. The V gene is TRBV10-3, the J gene TRBJ1-5; 12 bases fit TRBD1. The germline gives CDR1 ENHRY, CDR2 SYGVKD. This CDR3 is 14 amino acids long. With V trimmed by 6 bases and J by 7 bases, 4 bases remained unmatched.